This TCR beta chain was identified during a study of CD8+ T cells in alopecia areata (dated by TCRdb to 2017 to 2018). As for the study more broadly: The treated patients took part in an open-label pilot trial in which moderate-to-severe alopecia areata was treated with oral tofacitinib at 5 to 10 mg twice daily. To study T cell clonal expansion in alopecia areata, the researchers applied high-throughput TCRbeta sequencing to both the C3H/HeJ mouse model and human patients. The SALT score, which quantifies the percentage of affected scalp surface area, was used to measure disease severity in treated patients. Biopsies were taken from tofacitinib-treated patients at baseline and at 4 and 24 weeks of treatment, and a later scalp biopsy was taken in several of the tofacitinib-treated patients. Scalp clonality was compared among normal scalp (n=4), patchy alopecia areata scalp (n=8), and alopecia totalis/universalis scalp (n=8). Human TCRbeta sequencing covered scalp tissue and sorted CD4+ and CD8+ peripheral blood T cells from patchy and totalis/universalis alopecia areata patients and healthy controls. TCRbeta CDR3 regions were amplified by immunoSEQ multiplex PCR with 35 Vbeta forward and 13 Jbeta reverse primers. RNA was obtained with the PAXgene miRNA kit for fixed scalp, the miRNeasy kit for PBMCs, and the RNeasy kit for mouse skin. Patients received tofacitinib for 6 to 18 months and were then followed off drug for 6 months to check for delayed response and recurrence. General findings and caveats noted by the study authors: Compared with mice, TCR sequences shared between patients were less clear, possibly partly because of HLA diversity across the patient population. The treated cohort was small, with a single nonresponder, so links between baseline CD8+ expansion and response need larger studies. Compared with normal scalp, lesional scalp had higher clonality and more expanded CD8+ clones, particularly in alopecia totalis/universalis, a pattern that suggests antigenic drive. During tofacitinib treatment, many expanded lesional clones remained in scalp and blood, and this persistence may partly explain relapse after treatment is stopped. Scalp clonality and the number of expanded CD8+ clones among the top 100 scalp clones were significantly decreased by tofacitinib. Resident alphabeta T cells in normal human skin are also sequenced, complicating scalp TCR repertoire analysis, unlike mouse skin dominated by gammadelta T cells.

The germline V gene encodes CDR1 SGHDT and CDR2 YYEEEE. Trimming removed 4 bases from V and 1 base from J, leaving 22 bases between the germline ends. The CDR3, cysteine through phenylalanine, is 18 amino acids long. Only the CDR3 DNA is retained, 54 bases long and in frame from the first base. The library was generated by the immunoSEQ multiplex PCR assay. For TCR sequencing, RNA was extracted from every sample and reverse transcribed into cDNA to serve as template. SuperScript III was used to make first-strand cDNA, primed with a 2:1 mix of oligo-dT and random hexamers. Amplification bias was assessed with a synthetic immune receptor repertoire, and residual bias was removed computationally. On the authors' methods: After raw reads were preprocessed to remove errors, the CDR3 was defined following IMGT conventions as running from the conserved cysteine to phenylalanine. Clonality was computed as 1 minus the Shannon entropy, with the entropy normalized by log2 of the number of productive unique TCRs. Scalp TCRbeta sequences were cross-referenced with sorted blood CD4 and CD8 repertoires so that the CD4 or CD8 identity of scalp clones could be inferred. TCRdb provides this immuneACCESS table in a form limited to in-frame rearrangements. Some clones are lacking; in checked studies, under half of them reflect an unresolved V gene, and why the rest are absent is not known. Clone size and V and J calls were adopted from that table, with D and trimming inferred from the DNA. Present in this sample are 200,000 to 250,000 clones, less than 75% of which were seen just once. The top ten clonotypes cover more than 1.5% of the sample.

Reading the label with the study, this specimen's time point is: around 4 weeks on oral tofacitinib. The treatment or condition label, read with the paper, signifies: oral pan-JAK inhibitor, 5-10 mg twice daily. From alopecia areata patients, peripheral blood was collected along with lesional scalp punch biopsies. PBMCs were isolated by density centrifugation and stained for CD3, CD4 and CD8, after which CD4+ and CD8+ T cells were sorted on a FACSAria. As for this clone: Its antigen is currently not known. Base-call qualities are not available, and no considerably larger clone is one nucleotide away.

The sequence came from a human donor with alopecia areata. This sample comprised CD4+ T cells sorted from blood, obtained at week 4, from a patient treated with tofacitinib. The sequence joins TRBV5-6 to TRBJ2-3, with an unclear D gene assignment. The CDR3 is CASSLRTTSYKGTDTQYF. The nucleotide sequence reads TGTGCCAGCAGCCTCCGAACGACAAGCTACAAGGGCACAGATACGCAGTATTTT.